This entry features one T cell receptor (beta chain) sequence. Its antigen is not identified. Sequencing was performed with immunoSEQ multiplex PCR; in TCRdb, only in-frame clones are kept and a portion is missing. Among roughly 48,000 clones listed, approximately 94% were seen once. This specimen comes from a study of T cell therapy after organ transplantation. Turning to the study itself: Therapy products were autologous CMV-specific T cells, peptide-expanded for about 2 weeks.

The ends were cut back, 5 bases at V and 6 bases at J, with 17 bases in the middle. In germline, CDR1 is SGHAT, CDR2 FQNNGV. CDR3 length equals 14 residues. Whole-study findings and limits: Pretherapy CD8 clonality inversely correlated with its fold change after therapy.

The sequence came from a human patient who had received a solid organ transplant and had CMV disease. The material was CD8+ T cells from blood, obtained before autologous CMV-specific T cell therapy. The chain is built from TRBV11-2 and TRBJ2-7; weak D call: TRBD1 (5 bases). The CDR3, as DNA: TGTGCCAGCAGCCATGTGGGGCAGGGCGGCGAGCAGTACTTC. It codes for CASSHVGQGGEQYF.